This TCR beta chain was identified during a study of blood T cell repertoires in COVID-19. On the study more broadly: COVID-19 samples from acute and convalescent phases originated in the United States, Italy and Spain. PBMCs, B-cell-depleted T cells, or T cells provided the cDNA or gDNA that made up the material.

CDR3 length: 15 residues. Germline-derived CDR1 and CDR2 are LGHDT and YNNKEL (reference sequence). The V end lost 5 bases, the J end lost 6 bases, and 20 bases lay between the germline ends. Study processing details: The assay estimated nucleated cells by amplifying reference gene primers. Using immunoSEQ multiplex PCR, the repertoire was profiled, and TCRdb retains in-frame clones only, with some absent. V and J calls and clone size follow that table, whereas D and trimming were derived from the DNA. The table lists over 90,000 clones, 80% to 95% of them singletons, with 4% to 4.5% in the top ten. The J gene is TRBJ2-7, the V gene TRBV3-1 (or the pseudogene TRBV3-2); D might be TRBD1 (6 bases). The sequence came from a man aged 18 to 29 with acute or convalescent COVID-19. The source material was peripheral blood. This CDR3 is CASSSQGRAFGEQYF. CDR3 nucleotide sequence: TGTGCCAGCAGCAGCCAGGGGCGGGCCTTTGGCGAGCAGTACTTC.